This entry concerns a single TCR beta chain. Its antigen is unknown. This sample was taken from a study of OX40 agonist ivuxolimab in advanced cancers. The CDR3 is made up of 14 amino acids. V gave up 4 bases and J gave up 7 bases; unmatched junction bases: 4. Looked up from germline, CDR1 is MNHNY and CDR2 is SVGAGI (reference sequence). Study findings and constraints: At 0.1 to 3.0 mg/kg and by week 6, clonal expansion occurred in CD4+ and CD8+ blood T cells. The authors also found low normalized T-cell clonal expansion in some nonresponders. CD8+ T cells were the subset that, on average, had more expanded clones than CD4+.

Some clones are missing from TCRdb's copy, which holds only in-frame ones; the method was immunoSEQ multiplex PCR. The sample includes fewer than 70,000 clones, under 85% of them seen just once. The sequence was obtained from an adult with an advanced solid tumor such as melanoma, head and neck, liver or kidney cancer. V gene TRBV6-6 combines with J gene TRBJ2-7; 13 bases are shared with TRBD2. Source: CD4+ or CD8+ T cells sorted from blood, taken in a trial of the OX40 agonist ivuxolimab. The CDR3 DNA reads TGTGCCAGCAGTTCATCGGGACTAGCGGGAGAGCAGTACTTC. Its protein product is CASSSSGLAGEQYF.